This TCR beta chain was recovered during a study of T cell responses to AZD1222 COVID-19 vaccine. Study-level points and caveats: Only a handful of AZD1222 recipients were seropositive at baseline. Rises in breadth and depth of Spike-specific TCRs came after two AZD1222 doses. Clonal diversity may have been underestimated, and the donors were mostly white British, with more females than males. The repertoires were collected only after the peak T cell response.

Sequencing used immunoSEQ multiplex PCR; TCRdb keeps in-frame clones, though not all of them. The top ten hold 2.2% of the sample, which has over 75,000 clones, roughly 87% seen once. Regarding this clone: As yet, its antigen is unknown.

Losses at the gene ends were 3 bases for V and 7 bases for J; bases not matched to a gene: 0. The CDR3 has 12 residues. Per the germline V gene, CDR1 is KGHSH and CDR2 is LQKENI. This clonotype was obtained from an adult in good health. This rearrangement joins TRBV18 to TRBJ2-1, with TRBD1 matching over 7 bases. Specimen: peripheral blood, collected on day 0 of AZD1222 vaccination. CDR3 DNA sequence: TGTGCCAGCTCACCGACAGGGAATGAGCAGTTCTTC. It is translated as CASSPTGNEQFF.